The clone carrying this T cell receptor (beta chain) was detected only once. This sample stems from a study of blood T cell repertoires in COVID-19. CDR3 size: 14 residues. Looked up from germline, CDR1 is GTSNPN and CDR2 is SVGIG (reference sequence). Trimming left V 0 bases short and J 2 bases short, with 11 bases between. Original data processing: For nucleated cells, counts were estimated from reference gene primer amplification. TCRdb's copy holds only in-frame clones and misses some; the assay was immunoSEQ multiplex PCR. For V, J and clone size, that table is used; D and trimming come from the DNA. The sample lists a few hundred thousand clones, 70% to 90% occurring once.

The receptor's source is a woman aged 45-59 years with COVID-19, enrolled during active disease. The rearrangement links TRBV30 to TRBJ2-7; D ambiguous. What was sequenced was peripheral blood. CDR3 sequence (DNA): TGTGCCTGGAGTGTACGGGTTTCGGCCTACGAGCAGTACTTC. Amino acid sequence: CAWSVRVSAYEQYF.